A selection of T cell receptor beta chains follows, all from one sample in a study of Ad26.COV2.S vaccination and SARS-CoV-2 variants. Using immunoSEQ multiplex PCR, the repertoire was profiled, and TCRdb retains in-frame clones only, with some absent. The sample carries about 410,000 clones, about 91% recorded once. The sequences come from peripheral blood, collected in a trial of Ad26.COV2.S vaccine versus placebo. These receptors were obtained from a person between 18 and 59 years old who received the Ad26.COV2.S COVID-19 vaccine or a placebo. Both conserved end residues are part of each CDR3. A D gene is named only where the DNA matches it firmly. Expanded clones are given a class, and other clones once, few, many or no size at all.

j_call: TRBJ2-5
d_call: .
v_call: TRBV18
clone_size: .
cdr3_aa: CASSPRRAPKETQYF
cdr3_nt: TGTGCCAGCTCACCCAGGAGAGCCCCTAAAGAGACCCAGTACTTC

j_call: TRBJ1-6
d_call: .
v_call: TRBV15
clone_size: .
cdr3_aa: CATSADARDGSPLHF
cdr3_nt: TGTGCCACCAGCGCGGACGCAAGGGACGGATCACCCCTCCACTTT

j_call: TRBJ1-2
d_call: TRBD1
v_call: TRBV7-8
clone_size: .
cdr3_aa: CASSPRTGRRYGYTF
cdr3_nt: TGTGCCAGCAGCCCGAGGACAGGGAGACGTTATGGCTACACCTTC

j_call: TRBJ2-5
d_call: TRBD2
v_call: TRBV11-2
clone_size: once
cdr3_aa: CASSPRGERLAGVRTQYF
cdr3_nt: TGTGCCAGCAGCCCGAGAGGGGAGCGGCTAGCGGGAGTACGGACCCAGTACTTC

j_call: TRBJ2-1
d_call: .
v_call: TRBV13
clone_size: .
cdr3_aa: CASSPGTPGTYNEQFF
cdr3_nt: TGTGCCAGCAGCCCCGGGACCCCAGGCACCTACAATGAGCAGTTCTTC

j_call: TRBJ2-7
d_call: .
v_call: TRBV7-9
clone_size: .
cdr3_aa: CASSRGTSYEQYF
cdr3_nt: TGTGCCAGCAGCCGCGGTACCTCCTACGAGCAGTACTTC

j_call: TRBJ1-2
d_call: .
v_call: TRBV6-1
clone_size: .
cdr3_aa: CASSEARRDVGTF
cdr3_nt: TGTGCCAGCAGTGAAGCCCGACGGGACGTTGGCACCTTC

j_call: TRBJ2-5
d_call: .
v_call: TRBV5-4
clone_size: .
cdr3_aa: CASSLDQDPETQYF
cdr3_nt: TGTGCCAGCAGCTTGGATCAGGACCCAGAGACCCAGTACTTC

j_call: TRBJ2-5
d_call: .
v_call: TRBV4-1
clone_size: .
cdr3_aa: CASSQTLQETQYF
cdr3_nt: TGCGCCAGCAGCCAGACCCTGCAAGAGACCCAGTACTTC

j_call: TRBJ2-5
d_call: .
v_call: TRBV5-4
clone_size: .
cdr3_aa: CASSLDRETQYF
cdr3_nt: TGTGCCAGCAGCTTGGACAGAGAGACCCAGTACTTC

j_call: TRBJ1-3
d_call: TRBD1
v_call: TRBV9
clone_size: .
cdr3_aa: CASSADRTSSGNTIYF
cdr3_nt: TGTGCCAGCAGCGCGGACAGGACTAGCTCTGGAAACACCATATATTTT

j_call: TRBJ2-1
d_call: .
v_call: TRBV11-2
clone_size: once
cdr3_aa: CASSFGPRTPELF
cdr3_nt: TGTGCCAGCAGCTTTGGCCCTAGGACCCCAGAGCTCTTC

j_call: TRBJ2-5
d_call: TRBD1
v_call: TRBV7-9
clone_size: .
cdr3_aa: CASSSGQGQETQYF
cdr3_nt: TGTGCCAGCAGCTCCGGACAGGGACAAGAGACCCAGTACTTC

j_call: TRBJ1-5
d_call: .
v_call: TRBV15
clone_size: few
cdr3_aa: CATSRGVSNQPQHF
cdr3_nt: TGTGCCACCAGCAGGGGGGTCAGCAATCAGCCCCAGCATTTT

j_call: TRBJ2-7
d_call: .
v_call: TRBV28
clone_size: .
cdr3_aa: CASSPYLGTGSVKSSYEQYF
cdr3_nt: TGTGCCAGCAGTCCGTATCTTGGGACCGGTAGTGTCAAATCTTCCTACGAGCAGTACTTC

j_call: TRBJ2-5
d_call: TRBD2
v_call: TRBV18
clone_size: .
cdr3_aa: CASSPIGLDQETQYF
cdr3_nt: TGTGCCAGCTCACCGATAGGACTAGATCAAGAGACCCAGTACTTC

j_call: TRBJ1-6
d_call: .
v_call: TRBV18
clone_size: .
cdr3_aa: CASSDKPPNSPLHF
cdr3_nt: TGTGCCAGTTCTGACAAGCCCCCTAATTCACCCCTCCACTTT

j_call: TRBJ2-1
d_call: .
v_call: TRBV18
clone_size: .
cdr3_aa: CASSPLGENEQFF
cdr3_nt: TGTGCCAGCTCACCGCTCGGGGAAAATGAGCAGTTCTTC

j_call: TRBJ2-6
d_call: .
v_call: TRBV7-2
clone_size: .
cdr3_aa: CASSFQANVLTF
cdr3_nt: TGTGCCAGCAGCTTTCAGGCCAACGTCCTGACTTTC

j_call: TRBJ2-1
d_call: TRBD2
v_call: TRBV7-9
clone_size: .
cdr3_aa: CASSSHRTSGSYNEQFF
cdr3_nt: TGTGCCAGCAGCTCCCACCGGACTAGCGGATCCTACAATGAGCAGTTCTTC

j_call: TRBJ1-6
d_call: .
v_call: TRBV9
clone_size: .
cdr3_aa: CASSVGGVSYNSPLHF
cdr3_nt: TGTGCCAGCAGCGTAGGAGGAGTTTCATATAATTCACCCCTCCACTTT

j_call: TRBJ2-7
d_call: .
v_call: TRBV10-2
clone_size: .
cdr3_aa: CASSEGYEQYF
cdr3_nt: TGCGCCAGCAGTGAGGGATACGAGCAGTACTTC

j_call: TRBJ2-3
d_call: TRBD2
v_call: TRBV16
clone_size: .
cdr3_aa: CASSQGSGRSDTQYF
cdr3_nt: TGTGCCAGCAGCCAAGGTAGCGGGAGATCAGATACGCAGTATTTT

j_call: TRBJ2-2
d_call: TRBD2
v_call: TRBV5-6
clone_size: .
cdr3_aa: CASSLLAGPNTGELFF
cdr3_nt: TGTGCCAGCAGCTTACTAGCGGGCCCGAACACCGGGGAGCTGTTTTTT

j_call: TRBJ1-3
d_call: TRBD1
v_call: TRBV4-1
clone_size: .
cdr3_aa: CASSQEWTGPGNTIYF
cdr3_nt: TGCGCCAGCAGCCAGGAGTGGACAGGGCCTGGAAACACCATATATTTT

j_call: TRBJ1-2
d_call: .
v_call: TRBV12-3/TRBV12-4
clone_size: .
cdr3_aa: CASSLGQVYGYTF
cdr3_nt: TGTGCCAGCAGTTTGGGGCAGGTCTATGGCTACACCTTC

j_call: TRBJ1-3
d_call: .
v_call: TRBV9
clone_size: .
cdr3_aa: CASSVARSGNTIYF
cdr3_nt: TGTGCCAGCAGCGTAGCCAGGTCCGGAAACACCATATATTTT

j_call: TRBJ2-3
d_call: .
v_call: TRBV7-9
clone_size: .
cdr3_aa: CASSLESLDTQYF
cdr3_nt: TGTGCCAGCAGCTTAGAGTCTCTAGATACGCAGTATTTT

j_call: TRBJ2-6
d_call: .
v_call: TRBV5-4
clone_size: .
cdr3_aa: CASSPGSSGANVLTF
cdr3_nt: TGTGCCAGCAGCCCAGGATCCTCTGGGGCCAACGTCCTGACTTTC

j_call: TRBJ2-5
d_call: TRBD2
v_call: TRBV9
clone_size: .
cdr3_aa: CASSSAGTQETQYF
cdr3_nt: TGTGCCAGCAGCTCAGCGGGGACCCAAGAGACCCAGTACTTC

j_call: TRBJ1-2
d_call: TRBD1
v_call: TRBV11-2
clone_size: .
cdr3_aa: CASSLDSAGTAYTF
cdr3_nt: TGTGCCAGCAGCTTAGATTCGGCAGGGACAGCCTACACCTTC

j_call: TRBJ1-6
d_call: TRBD1
v_call: TRBV12-5
clone_size: .
cdr3_aa: CAPIPDRRYSPLHF
cdr3_nt: TGTGCCCCGATCCCGGACAGGCGGTATTCACCCCTCCACTTT

j_call: TRBJ2-2
d_call: .
v_call: TRBV28
clone_size: .
cdr3_aa: CASIYGGAGTGELFF
cdr3_nt: TGTGCCAGCATTTACGGGGGCGCCGGCACCGGGGAGCTGTTTTTT

j_call: TRBJ1-5
d_call: .
v_call: TRBV27
clone_size: .
cdr3_aa: CASSGGKAYQPQHF
cdr3_nt: TGTGCCAGCAGTGGGGGCAAGGCGTATCAGCCCCAGCATTTT

j_call: TRBJ2-1
d_call: .
v_call: TRBV4-3
clone_size: .
cdr3_aa: CASSQAPLAAHRGEEQFF
cdr3_nt: TGCGCCAGCAGCCAAGCCCCACTAGCGGCCCACAGGGGCGAGGAGCAGTTCTTC

j_call: TRBJ2-3
d_call: .
v_call: TRBV4-2
clone_size: .
cdr3_aa: CASSQVPGSTTDTQYF
cdr3_nt: TGTGCCAGCAGCCAAGTTCCGGGATCGACCACAGATACGCAGTATTTT

j_call: TRBJ2-7
d_call: .
v_call: TRBV12-3/TRBV12-4
clone_size: .
cdr3_aa: CASSWANEQYF
cdr3_nt: TGTGCCAGCAGTTGGGCCAACGAGCAGTACTTC

j_call: TRBJ2-1
d_call: TRBD2
v_call: TRBV7-2
clone_size: .
cdr3_aa: CASSPLAGGPVGNEQFF
cdr3_nt: TGTGCCAGCAGCCCTCTAGCGGGAGGGCCGGTGGGAAATGAGCAGTTCTTC

j_call: TRBJ2-7
d_call: .
v_call: TRBV2
clone_size: .
cdr3_aa: CASKPAISYEQYF
cdr3_nt: TGTGCCAGCAAGCCAGCGATTTCCTACGAGCAGTACTTC

j_call: TRBJ1-2
d_call: .
v_call: TRBV6-2/TRBV6-3
clone_size: once
cdr3_aa: CASSVQGFRRTAGYTF
cdr3_nt: TGTGCCAGCAGCGTACAGGGATTCCGACGTACAGCTGGCTACACCTTC

j_call: TRBJ2-3
d_call: .
v_call: TRBV6-5
clone_size: .
cdr3_aa: CASSSPSIQDTQYF
cdr3_nt: TGTGCCAGCAGTTCGCCTTCTATTCAAGATACGCAGTATTTT

j_call: TRBJ2-2
d_call: .
v_call: TRBV3-1/TRBV3-2
clone_size: few
cdr3_aa: CASSEWTPGDGELFF
cdr3_nt: TGTGCCAGCAGCGAGTGGACACCAGGGGATGGGGAGCTGTTTTTT

j_call: TRBJ2-5
d_call: TRBD2
v_call: TRBV4-1
clone_size: .
cdr3_aa: CASSQGVSGIFPETQYF
cdr3_nt: TGCGCCAGCAGCCAAGGGGTTAGCGGGATTTTCCCAGAGACCCAGTACTTC

j_call: TRBJ1-2
d_call: TRBD1
v_call: TRBV7-2
clone_size: .
cdr3_aa: CASSRDSNYYGYTF
cdr3_nt: TGTGCCAGCAGCCGGGACAGTAATTACTATGGCTACACCTTC

j_call: TRBJ2-7
d_call: .
v_call: TRBV7-2
clone_size: .
cdr3_aa: CASSAQGYEQYF
cdr3_nt: TGTGCCAGCAGCGCTCAGGGCTACGAGCAGTACTTC

j_call: TRBJ2-6
d_call: .
v_call: TRBV6-5
clone_size: .
cdr3_aa: CASSPGGAGANVLTF
cdr3_nt: TGTGCCAGCAGCCCCGGTGGAGCTGGGGCCAACGTCCTGACTTTC

j_call: TRBJ1-6
d_call: .
v_call: TRBV3-1/TRBV3-2
clone_size: .
cdr3_aa: CASSQAVFMYDSPLHF
cdr3_nt: TGTGCCAGCAGCCAAGCCGTTTTTATGTACGATTCACCCCTCCACTTT

j_call: TRBJ1-4
d_call: .
v_call: TRBV29-1
clone_size: .
cdr3_aa: CSVERSRGEKLFF
cdr3_nt: TGCAGCGTTGAAAGGAGCAGGGGCGAAAAACTGTTTTTT

j_call: TRBJ1-1
d_call: .
v_call: TRBV6-1
clone_size: .
cdr3_aa: CASSERIGTEAFF
cdr3_nt: TGTGCCAGCAGTGAACGCATAGGGACTGAAGCTTTCTTT

j_call: TRBJ2-2
d_call: .
v_call: TRBV5-4
clone_size: .
cdr3_aa: CASSYGRRELFF
cdr3_nt: TGTGCCAGCAGCTATGGACGCCGGGAGCTGTTTTTT

j_call: TRBJ2-7
d_call: .
v_call: TRBV4-1
clone_size: .
cdr3_aa: CASSQLHSGYEQYF
cdr3_nt: TGCGCCAGCAGCCAACTTCACAGCGGATACGAGCAGTACTTC

j_call: TRBJ2-1
d_call: .
v_call: TRBV20-1
clone_size: .
cdr3_aa: CSASRLVRNEQFF
cdr3_nt: TGCAGTGCTAGTAGACTAGTAAGGAATGAGCAGTTCTTC

j_call: TRBJ1-3
d_call: TRBD1
v_call: TRBV19
clone_size: .
cdr3_aa: CASARTGGNTIYF
cdr3_nt: TGTGCCAGCGCCCGGACAGGGGGAAACACCATATATTTT

j_call: TRBJ2-1
d_call: TRBD2
v_call: TRBV4-3
clone_size: .
cdr3_aa: CASSQDYGGLGVGEQFF
cdr3_nt: TGCGCCAGCAGCCAAGATTATGGGGGACTAGGAGTCGGTGAGCAGTTCTTC

j_call: TRBJ1-4
d_call: TRBD1
v_call: TRBV19
clone_size: few
cdr3_aa: CASSIGGGGEKLFF
cdr3_nt: TGTGCCAGTAGTATCGGAGGGGGCGGTGAAAAACTGTTTTTT

j_call: TRBJ1-1
d_call: .
v_call: TRBV6-5
clone_size: once
cdr3_aa: CASSSRGREAFF
cdr3_nt: TGTGCCAGCAGTTCCCGGGGACGGGAAGCTTTCTTT

j_call: TRBJ2-1
d_call: TRBD2
v_call: TRBV3-1/TRBV3-2
clone_size: once
cdr3_aa: CASSNGLAGGLVVNEQFF
cdr3_nt: TGTGCCAGCAGCAACGGACTAGCGGGAGGTTTAGTAGTAAATGAGCAGTTCTTC

j_call: TRBJ2-1
d_call: .
v_call: TRBV5-1
clone_size: .
cdr3_aa: CASSAPGRDRQFF
cdr3_nt: TGCGCCAGCAGCGCACCTGGACGGGACCGTCAGTTCTTC

j_call: TRBJ2-1
d_call: .
v_call: TRBV28
clone_size: .
cdr3_aa: CASPLGPDAEQFF
cdr3_nt: TGTGCCAGCCCCCTAGGACCAGACGCTGAGCAGTTCTTC

j_call: TRBJ2-7
d_call: TRBD1
v_call: TRBV4-3
clone_size: .
cdr3_aa: CASSQETGDILYEQYF
cdr3_nt: TGCGCCAGCAGCCAAGAGACAGGGGACATACTATACGAGCAGTACTTC